This record covers a single T cell receptor beta chain. The CDR3 is made up of 14 amino acids. From germline, CDR1 is SGHTA and CDR2 FQGNSA. The germline V and J ends were trimmed by 3 bases and 0 bases, with 9 bases remaining between them. This record belongs to a study of blood T cell repertoires in COVID-19. Clones were read by immunoSEQ multiplex PCR, and TCRdb kept only the in-frame ones, dropping some. The sample shows 400,000 or so clones, around 90% of them seen only once. Sequencing was performed on peripheral blood. The V gene is TRBV7-2, the J gene TRBJ2-7, with D possibly matching TRBD2 (5 bases). The receptor was isolated from a man between 18 and 35 years old with COVID-19, enrolled during active disease. This CDR3 is CASSFLAHSYEQYF. The CDR3 DNA reads as TGTGCCAGCAGCTTTCTAGCCCACTCCTACGAGCAGTACTTC.